This T cell receptor (beta chain) was captured by sequencing in a study of post-analysis software for immune sequencing data. At the level of the study: Relapsing-remitting, secondary progressive and progressive-relapsing multiple sclerosis courses were included.

Unique molecular identifiers were built into the TCR beta cDNA libraries. The T cell input of about 0.85 to 10 million gave 400,000 to 500,000 cDNA molecules. In TCRdb, the PCR reads were re-called with MiXCR into one record per CDR3 protein. The sample has around 710,000 distinct CDR3 sequences, about 43% seen once; the top ten hold roughly 4.9%. Findings and limits, study-wide: Samples sharing a preparation batch grouped tightly together when assessed by F measure. Multiple sclerosis patients showed significantly lower normalized Chao1 diversity than controls did.

A note on this clonotype: Antigen: not known.

The sequence came from a girl aged 10 to 17 with multiple sclerosis. What was sequenced was blood.

CDR3 amino acids: CASSLDMDRTDTQYF. In DNA form, the CDR3 reads TGTGCCAGCAGCTTAGATATGGACCGCACAGATACGCAGTATTTT. The J gene is TRBJ2-3, the V gene TRBV11-2; the D is unclear. This CDR3 has 15 residues. Trimming stripped 0 bases from V and 1 base from J, with 8 bases between. The germline V gene encodes CDR1 SGHAT and CDR2 FQNNGV.